This paragraph covers one T cell receptor beta chain sequence. Its antigen is not identified. The CDR3 contains 15 residues. The V and J ends lost 4 bases and 4 bases respectively, with 14 bases between them. The record originates from a study of response to subunit inactivated influenza vaccine. A single record per CDR3 protein comes from TCRdb applying MiXCR to the RT-PCR reads. This table holds approximately 290,000 distinct CDR3 sequences, 20% to 25% found once. Study-level points and caveats: It was the authors' suggestion that each seasonal influenza vaccination recruits few new T cells.

The chain uses TRBV12-3 or TRBV12-4 and TRBJ2-1, with a weak D call TRBD2 (5 bases). The sequence was collected from a man between 50 and 75 years old who received an inactivated influenza vaccine. The starting material was PBMCs from blood, obtained 21 months after vaccination. CDR3 sequence: CASSSGRGIYNEQFF. The CDR3 nucleotides are TGTGCCAGCAGTTCTGGACGGGGAATATACAATGAGCAGTTCTTC.